The 9 T cell receptor beta chains below were found in one sample sequenced in a study of CD8 T cells in Susac syndrome. Reverse transcription used 0.5 to 1 ug RNA and random hexamers. TCRdb itself ran the immunoSEQ multiplex PCR reads through MiXCR, one entry per CDR3 protein. The sample consists of about 80,000 distinct CDR3 sequences, around nine tenths of them appearing once. The material sequenced was CD8+ T cells from PBMCs. The receptors originated from a human donor with multiple sclerosis.

CDR3 amino acids: CASGKLLRGDYGYTF. Here the CDR3 DNA reads TGTGCCAGCGGGAAACTCCTCCGTGGGGACTATGGCTACACCTTC. This chain uses TRBV6-5 with TRBJ1-2, with D unclear. The V and J ends lost 8 bases and 3 bases respectively, with 19 bases between them. Germline V lookup: CDR1 MNHEY, CDR2 SVGAGI. The CDR3 runs to 15 residues.

The V and J genes are TRBV27 and TRBJ1-2, with TRBD1 as a possible D gene (6 bases). The V gene lost 6 bases and the J gene lost 8 bases, with 22 bases spanning the gap. CDR3 length equals 15 residues. Germline-derived CDR1 and CDR2 are MNHEY and SMNVEV (reference sequence). CDR3 residues: CASSTGWGPLRGYTF. Here the CDR3 DNA reads TGTGCCAGCAGCACAGGCTGGGGGCCTCTTCGGGGCTACACCTTC.

The rearrangement links TRBV6-1 to TRBJ1-1; D is uncertain. This CDR3 is 15 amino acids long. The germline V gene encodes CDR1 MNHNS and CDR2 SASEGT. Trimming took 4 bases from V and 3 from J, leaving 15 bases between them. CDR3 nucleotide sequence: TGTGCCAGCAGTGTGGCCCAATACATGTACACTGAAGCTTTCTTT. This gives the protein CASSVAQYMYTEAFF.

This chain connects TRBV2 to TRBJ2-2; D not certain. Looked up from germline, CDR1 is SNHLY and CDR2 is FYNNEI. V lost 1 base to trimming and J lost 6 bases, with 9 bases between them. This CDR3 spans 14 amino acids. The CDR3 DNA reads TGTGCCAGCAGTGAAGTGGTGGGGTCCGGGGAGCTGTTTTTT. Amino acids: CASSEVVGSGELFF.

This sequence joins TRBV9 and TRBJ2-1; possibly TRBD2 for D (5 bases). The germline V gene has CDR1 SGDLS and CDR2 YYNGEE. V was pared by 0 bases and J by 2 bases, with 9 bases between. The CDR3 is 15 amino acids. Here the CDR3 DNA reads TGTGCCAGCAGCGTAGGGACTTTTCCCTACAATGAGCAGTTCTTC. Protein: CASSVGTFPYNEQFF.

In its sample, this clonotype was seen once. The V gene is TRBV6-1, the J gene TRBJ2-7; 8 positions agree with TRBD1. The CDR3 has 15 amino acids. V lost 5 bases and J lost 4; bases outside the gene matches: 10. CDR1 MNHNS and CDR2 SASEGT come from the germline V gene. The chain's CDR3 is CASSPGQGPHYEQYF. The CDR3 coding sequence is TGTGCCAGCAGTCCTGGACAGGGCCCACATTACGAGCAGTACTTC.

This rearrangement joins TRBV9 to TRBJ1-1; D perhaps matches TRBD1 (5 bases). The CDR3 covers 13 residues. Germline assignment: CDR1 SGDLS and CDR2 YYNGEE. V lost 0 bases to trimming and J lost 7 bases, with 10 bases between them. The CDR3 coding sequence is TGTGCCAGCAGCGTAGGGGGCCAGGGTGAAGCTTTCTTT. It yields the protein CASSVGGQGEAFF. Full variable domain (missing parts from reference TRBV9 and TRBJ1-1): DSGVTQTPKHLITATGQRVTLRCSPRSGDLSVYWYQQSLDQGLQFLIQYYNGEERAKGNILERFSAQQFPDLHSELNLSSLELGDSALYFCASSVGGQGEAFFGQGTRLTVV.

The chain uses TRBV12-3 or TRBV12-4 and TRBJ2-1; 11 positions agree with TRBD2. The V gene end was trimmed by 6 bases and the J gene end by 7 bases; junction bases not matched to a gene: 14. CDR3 length: 17 residues. CDR3 DNA: TGTGCCAGCAGCCTACCCGGATTAGCGGGAGGGCGAAATGAGCAGTTCTTC. Protein product: CASSLPGLAGGRNEQFF.

J is TRBJ1-1 and V is TRBV19, with D maybe TRBD1 (5 bases). The V gene lost 6 bases and the J gene lost 8 bases, with 13 bases spanning the gap. CDR3 size: 12 residues. CDR1 and CDR2 from the germline V gene are LNHDA and SQIVND (reference sequence). CDR3 nucleotides: TGTGCCAGTAGCCTCGGACATCTCGAAGCTTTCTTT. It specifies CASSLGHLEAFF. The full variable domain, rest sourced from reference TRBV19 and TRBJ1-1, is DGGITQSPKYLFRKEGQNVTLSCEQNLNHDAMYWYRQDPGQGLRLIYYSQIVNDFQKGDIAEGYSVSREKKESFPLTVTSAQKNPTAFYLCASSLGHLEAFFGQGTRLTVV.